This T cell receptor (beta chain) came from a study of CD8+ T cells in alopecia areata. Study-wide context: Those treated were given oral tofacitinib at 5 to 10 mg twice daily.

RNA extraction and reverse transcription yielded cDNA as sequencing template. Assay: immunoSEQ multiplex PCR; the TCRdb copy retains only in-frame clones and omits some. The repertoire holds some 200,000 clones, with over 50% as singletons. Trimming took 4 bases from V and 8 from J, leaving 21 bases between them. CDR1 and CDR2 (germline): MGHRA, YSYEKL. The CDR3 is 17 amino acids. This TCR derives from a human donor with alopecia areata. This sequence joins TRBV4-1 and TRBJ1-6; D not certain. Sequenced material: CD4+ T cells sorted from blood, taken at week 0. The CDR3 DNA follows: TGCGCCAGCAGCCGATCCCCCGGTGAACAAAAGGATTCACCCCTCCACTTT. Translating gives CASSRSPGEQKDSPLHF.